This paragraph reports one TCR beta chain. This sample stems from a study of blood T cells in healthy people across ages. Germline CDR1 DFQATT, CDR2 SNEGSKA (reference sequence). The CDR3 runs 14 residues. Trimming took 5 bases from V and 4 from J; bases not matched to a gene: 2. The authors ran a second PCR of 7 to 11 cycles using a sample-barcoded 5' primer and a J-beta primer mix. TCRdb reanalysed the 5' RACE reads using MiXCR and keeps one entry per CDR3 protein. The sample lists about 580,000 distinct CDR3 sequences; more than 45% were seen once. Sequencing was done on a sample of blood. The TCR comes from a man older than 75 in good health. The J gene is TRBJ2-1, the V gene TRBV20-1, with TRBD2 matching 13 bases. The CDR3 nucleotides are TGCAGTGCTGTGACTAGCGGGGGGTACAATGAGCAGTTCTTC. Its translation: CSAVTSGGYNEQFF.